The TCR beta chain under discussion was sequenced for a study of T cell repertoires in aging, cancer and after chemotherapy. Findings of the study overall: These repertoire data do not allow conclusions about immunological memory after chemotherapy. Across the chemotherapy interval, each cancer cohort showed higher median generation probability, suggesting thymic rebound. Healthy donors lost TCR diversity with age mainly through richness, cancer patients through richness and evenness.

Peripheral blood genomic DNA, not sorted cells or RNA, was the template. This clonotype came up a few times. Its cognate antigen is unknown. The V and J ends lost 2 bases and 2 bases, in that order; junction bases with no gene match: 7. This CDR3 comprises 17 residues. Germline CDR1 is MNHEY and CDR2 is SVGEGT. Rearranged V-D-J TRB sequences were amplified with a mixed TRB-A/B primer pool. In TCRdb, the multiplex PCR reads were re-called with MiXCR into one record per CDR3 protein. Among roughly 1,900 distinct CDR3 sequences listed, roughly a quarter were seen once. The gene calls are TRBV6-2 or TRBV6-3 and TRBJ1-5; 9 nucleotides line up with TRBD1. Sequenced input: blood. The clonotype comes from a human donor with a solid tumor. CDR3 region: CASSYVDRGRGNQPQHF. As DNA, the CDR3 is TGTGCCAGCAGTTACGTGGACAGGGGCCGTGGCAATCAGCCCCAGCATTTT.